The 14 T cell receptor beta chains below were found in one sample sequenced in a study of OX40 agonist ivuxolimab in advanced cancers. Method: immunoSEQ multiplex PCR; TCRdb's copy keeps in-frame clones and lacks some. The sample includes roughly 86,000 clones, around 90% of them seen just once. Sequences were derived from CD4+ or CD8+ T cells sorted from blood, sampled in a trial of the OX40 agonist ivuxolimab. All receptors derive from an adult with an advanced solid tumor such as melanoma, head and neck, liver or kidney cancer.

This sequence joins TRBV28 and TRBJ2-7; 8 bases match TRBD1. Germline assignment: CDR1 MDHEN and CDR2 SYDVKM. The CDR3 length is 15 residues. V shed 2 bases and J 6 bases; nucleotides not matched to a gene: 9. The CDR3 bases are TGTGCCAGCAGTTTACCTAGAACAGGGGGAGTCGAGCAGTACTTC. It encodes CASSLPRTGGVEQYF.

CDR3 sequence reads: CASRVAGVSYNEQFF. Written as DNA, the CDR3 is TGCGCCAGCAGAGTAGCGGGAGTGAGCTACAATGAGCAGTTCTTC. The chain combines TRBV5-1 with TRBJ2-1; 9 bases are shared with TRBD2. This CDR3 region has 15 residues. J was trimmed by 3 bases and V by 5 bases; bases with no gene match: 6. CDR1 is SGHRS and CDR2 is YFSETQ in the germline V gene. Drawing the rest from reference TRBV5-1 and TRBJ2-1, the complete variable domain is KAGVTQTPRYLIKTRGQQVTLSCSPISGHRSVSWYQQTPGQGLQFLFEYFSETQRNKGNFPGRFSGRQFSNSRSEMNVSTLELGDSALYLCASRVAGVSYNEQFFGPGTRLTVL.

This chain links TRBV19 with TRBJ1-3, with no clear D. CDR1 and CDR2 (germline): LNHDA, SQIVND (reference sequence). The CDR3 length is 15 residues. V dropped 1 base and J dropped 3 bases, with 10 bases sitting between them. Written as DNA, the CDR3 is TGTGCCAGTAGTATAGCGGCGGGGATTGGAAACACCATATATTTT. Translated, it gives CASSIAAGIGNTIYF.

The chain combines TRBV7-9 with TRBJ1-1; no definite D call. This CDR3 spans 14 amino acids. Trimming took off 1 base at V and 6 bases at J, with 12 bases between the two ends. Germline V gives CDR1 SEHNR, CDR2 FQNEAQ (reference sequence). The CDR3 bases are TGTGCCAGCAGCTTAGGTGGCTCGAGCGCTGAAGCTTTCTTT. Translation: CASSLGGSSAEAFF. The variable domain in full, with the rest retrieved from reference TRBV7-9 and TRBJ1-1, is DTGVSQNPRHKITKRGQNVTFRCDPISEHNRLYWYRQTLGQGPEFLTYFQNEAQLEKSRLLSDRFSAERPKGSFSTLEIQRTEQGDSAMYLCASSLGGSSAEAFFGQGTRLTVV.

This chain joins TRBV4-1 and TRBJ1-4, with D unclear. The CDR3 is 13 amino acids. The V end lost 2 bases, the J end lost 7 bases, and 8 bases lay between the germline ends. The germline gives CDR1 MGHRA, CDR2 YSYEKL. The CDR3 coding sequence is TGCGCCAGCAGCCAAAGGGTATCTGAAAAACTGTTTTTT. Amino acids: CASSQRVSEKLFF.

The chain uses TRBV5-4 and TRBJ2-3, with a tentative D call TRBD2 (6 bases). Germline assignment: CDR1 SGHNT and CDR2 YYREEE (reference sequence). Trimming left V 3 bases short and J 3 bases short, with 14 bases between. The CDR3 covers 15 residues. The CDR3 sequence: CASSSSIAVTDTQYF. The CDR3 DNA is TGTGCCAGCAGCTCGTCAATAGCGGTAACAGATACGCAGTATTTT.

The chain employs TRBV2 and TRBJ2-1; TRBD2 aligns across 9 bases. Trimming took 5 bases from V and 8 from J; bases not matched to a gene: 4. CDR3 length equals 13 residues. Per germline, CDR1 SNHLY and CDR2 FYNNEI. CDR3 amino acids: CASSLAGWDEQFF. The CDR3 nucleotides are TGTGCCAGCAGTCTAGCGGGATGGGATGAGCAGTTCTTC.

This clone was observed a single time. This chain uses TRBV20-1 with TRBJ1-5; unclear D gene. The CDR3 has 11 residues. Germline-derived CDR1 and CDR2 are DFQATT and SNEGSKA (reference sequence). The V end lost 4 bases, the J end lost 6 bases, and 7 bases lay between the germline ends. The DNA of the CDR3 is TGCAGTGCTAAGAGCGGTCAGCCCCAGCATTTT. It specifies CSAKSGQPQHF.

In nucleotides, the CDR3 is TGCGCCAGCAGCCAAGATAGGGCAGTTAAGGGCTACACCTTC. It yields the protein CASSQDRAVKGYTF. This chain uses TRBV4-3 with TRBJ1-2; no clear D gene. The germline V gene has CDR1 LGHNA and CDR2 YSLEER. V gave up 0 bases and J gave up 8 bases, with 13 bases separating them. This CDR3 has 14 amino acids.

As concerns this clone: The germline gene is not matched at one end of the junction; a read error may be the cause. The chain recombines TRBV7-7 with TRBJ2-6, with D perhaps matching TRBD1 (6 bases). The CDR3 extends over 14 amino acids. Germline V gives CDR1 SSHAT, CDR2 FNYEAQ (reference sequence). In DNA, the CDR3 is TGCCTTCTTTACAGGGTATCTGGGGCCAACGTCCTGACTTTC. Translation: CLLYRVSGANVLTF. Full variable domain (missing parts from reference TRBV7-7 and TRBJ2-6): GAGVSQSPRYKVTKRGQDVTLRCDPISSHATLYWYQQALGQGPEFLTYFNYEAQPDKSGLPSDRFSAERPEGSISTLTIQRTEQRDSAMYRCLLYRVSGANVLTFGAGSRLTVL.

The rearrangement links TRBV7-2 to TRBJ1-5; 7 nucleotides align to TRBD1. This CDR3 is 16 amino acids long. Unmatched junction bases numbered 13, after V lost 4 bases and J lost 7 bases. The germline gives CDR1 SGHTA, CDR2 FQGNSA. As DNA, the CDR3 is TGTGCCAGCAGCTCGACTTCGGGGACAGTACTACAGCCCCAGCATTTT. The encoded protein is CASSSTSGTVLQPQHF.

The chain employs TRBV10-3 and TRBJ1-2; 9 positions match TRBD1. Losses at the gene ends were 10 bases for V and 7 bases for J; bases not matched to a gene: 13. The CDR3 sequence is 14 residues long. CDR1 and CDR2 from the germline V gene are ENHRY and SYGVKD. The CDR3 nucleotides read TGTGCCACCCGCCCGGGACAGGGAATTCGTGGCTACACCTTC. Amino acids: CATRPGQGIRGYTF.

The rearrangement uses TRBV2 and TRBJ1-1; D is unresolved. This CDR3 region has 12 residues. Germline assignment: CDR1 SNHLY and CDR2 FYNNEI. V was trimmed by 2 bases and J by 8 bases, leaving 9 bases between them. As DNA, the CDR3 is TGTGCCAGCAGTGAAAACGTCGCCGAAGCTTTCTTT. It translates to CASSENVAEAFF.

The chain has TRBV18 and TRBJ2-7; TRBD1 or TRBD2 may be the D gene (5 bases each). The ends were cut back, 3 bases at V and 5 bases at J, with 17 bases in the middle. Looked up from germline, CDR1 is KGHSH and CDR2 is LQKENI. The CDR3 is made up of 15 amino acids. The CDR3 is CASSPNGGGQNEQYF. The CDR3, as DNA: TGTGCCAGCTCACCGAACGGTGGGGGTCAGAACGAGCAGTACTTC.